This T cell receptor beta chain was recorded in a study of T-cell reconstitution after alpha-beta-depleted transplantation in children. Construction of the TCRbeta library involved unique molecular identifiers. TCRdb itself ran the PCR reads through MiXCR, one entry per CDR3 protein. The repertoire has some 640,000 distinct CDR3 sequences, 16% of them found once; the top ten carry about 1.1%. Looked up from germline, CDR1 is SGHRS and CDR2 is YFSETQ. The ends lost 2 bases at V and 4 bases at J; junction bases unmatched: 11. This CDR3 is 18 amino acids long. The source of this sequence is a human donor who donated a stem cell graft to a child with acute myeloid leukemia. Sequenced here: PBMCs from the stem cell graft donor, sampled from the stem cell graft. V usage is TRBV5-1 and J usage is TRBJ2-1; 11 bases line up with TRBD2. CDR3 DNA sequence: TGCGCCAGCAGCTTTACGGCGCTAGCGGGGGGCTTGTACAATGAGCAGTTCTTC. Its translation: CASSFTALAGGLYNEQFF.